The 3 T cell receptor beta chains in this list originate from one sample, sequenced in a study of regulatory T cells in long-lasting Graves disease. The time point denotes: newly diagnosed GD, antithyroid drugs for less than 3 months. RNA extracted from PBMCs served as the sequencing template. Library construction for TCR beta used iRepertoire HTBI primers and Arm-PCR of CDR3 regions. From the multiplex PCR reads, TCRdb called clonotypes with MiXCR, one entry per CDR3 protein. The sample has hundreds of thousands of distinct CDR3 sequences; roughly a sixth are singletons. The sequences come from peripheral blood mononuclear cells (PBMCs), collected at new diagnosis, from a patient treated with antithyroid drugs. All receptors derive from a female donor with Graves disease.

This clonotype was observed at least ten times. The CDR3 spells CASSAQVLGTEAFF. The CDR3 nucleotides are TGTGCCAGCAGCGCACAGGTATTGGGCACTGAAGCTTTCTTT. The chain carries TRBV7-9 and TRBJ1-1, with a tentative D call TRBD1 (5 bases). Germline V CDR1 and CDR2: SEHNR, FQNEAQ (reference sequence). This CDR3 contains 14 residues. V lost 5 bases and J 4 bases, leaving 14 bases between the germline ends.

Many counts were recorded for this clonotype. The J gene is TRBJ2-3, the V gene TRBV4-1; no clear D gene. V shed 1 base and J shed 1 base, with 6 bases lying between them. The CDR3 totals 14 residues. Germline V lookup: CDR1 MGHRA, CDR2 YSYEKL. The CDR3 coding sequence is TGCGCCAGCAGCCAAGGGTATGGCACAGATACGCAGTATTTT. Translation gives CASSQGYGTDTQYF.

The V call is TRBV4-1, the J call TRBJ2-1; 12 nucleotides agree with TRBD2. Germline loops: CDR1 MGHRA, CDR2 YSYEKL. Trimming took 3 bases from V and 12 from J; bases not matched to a gene: 0. The CDR3 totals 12 residues. In DNA form, the CDR3 reads TGCGCCAGCAGCCAGGGACTAGCGGGGCAGTTCTTC. Protein: CASSQGLAGQFF.